The clone carrying this T cell receptor beta chain has a count of ten or more. Its specificity is unknown. The time point here: pre-sensitization, week 0. Treatment here: therapeutic diphenylcyclopropenone sensitization with weekly scalp DPC. As the library was built, unique molecular identifiers were attached to individual cDNA molecules. Each CDR3 protein is one row after TCRdb ran MiXCR on the RACE reads. The table has around 350,000 distinct CDR3 sequences, around 5.5% seen once. This sample was taken from a study of human T cells and chemical hapten exposure. Study outcomes and limitations: The study found that PT1 expanded TCR counts correlated positively with patch test score.

This TCR came from a woman under 30 with alopecia areata. Some clones in this sample may be carry-over from other donors' samples. The specimen comprised whole blood, sampled in connection with sensitization to the hapten diphenylcyclopropenone (DPC).

In DNA, the CDR3 is TGTGCCAGCAGTTCTACGGAATACACTGAAGCTTTCTTT. Its translation: CASSSTEYTEAFF. The chain joins TRBV2 to TRBJ1-1; D is ambiguous. Germline CDR1 SNHLY, CDR2 FYNNEI. CDR3 length equals 13 residues. Trimming took off 5 bases at V and 3 bases at J, with 10 bases between the two ends.